Following are 5 T cell receptor beta chains from one sample sequenced in a study of T cells after yellow fever vaccination. A single record per CDR3 protein comes from TCRdb applying MiXCR to the 5' RACE reads. The sample shows around 300,000 distinct CDR3 sequences, 4% to 5.5% of them seen only once. This specimen consisted of PBMCs, obtained 15 days after the yellow fever booster vaccination. The receptors come from a man aged 18 to 35 who received the YFV17D yellow fever vaccine.

This clonotype occurred a few times. The chain employs TRBV6-2 or TRBV6-3 and TRBJ2-3, with D unclear. CDR3 length: 14 residues. Per germline, CDR1 MNHEY and CDR2 SVGEGT. Between the trimmed V and J ends, which lost 6 bases and 2 bases, there was a span of 12 bases. The CDR3, as DNA: TGTGCCAGCAGCCTTCTAAGAACCACAGATACGCAGTATTTT. Translating gives CASSLLRTTDTQYF.

V gene TRBV5-1 combines with J gene TRBJ2-3; TRBD2 matches at 11 bases. CDR3 length: 20 amino acids. The V and J ends lost 3 bases and 0 bases, in that order; junction bases with no gene match: 15. The germline gives CDR1 SGHRS, CDR2 YFSETQ. In DNA form, the CDR3 reads TGCGCCAGCAGCTCCGAATGGAGGCTAGCGGGGGGCTCTAGCACAGATACGCAGTATTTT. Translation: CASSSEWRLAGGSSTDTQYF. The complete variable domain, with remaining parts taken from reference TRBV5-1 and TRBJ2-3, reads KAGVTQTPRYLIKTRGQQVTLSCSPISGHRSVSWYQQTPGQGLQFLFEYFSETQRNKGNFPGRFSGRQFSNSRSEMNVSTLELGDSALYLCASSSEWRLAGGSSTDTQYFGPGTRLTVL.

The rearrangement uses TRBV3-1 and TRBJ2-3; D unresolved. Trimming pared 0 bases from V and 2 bases from J, leaving 15 bases between. There are 17 residues in the CDR3. The germline V gene has CDR1 LGHDT and CDR2 YNNKEL (reference sequence). The CDR3 reads CASSQDRWGTHTDTQYF. As DNA, the CDR3 is TGTGCCAGCAGCCAAGATAGATGGGGTACCCACACAGATACGCAGTATTTT.

A few counts support this clonotype. V and J are TRBV7-2 and TRBJ1-6; a weak D match, TRBD1 (5 bases). The CDR3 runs to 16 residues. CDR1 SGHTA and CDR2 FQGNSA come from the germline V gene. V was cut by 4 bases and J by 3 bases, with 13 bases left in between. CDR3 in DNA: TGTGCCAGCAGCTCCCCAGGGAGTAACTATAATTCACCCCTCCACTTT. As protein: CASSSPGSNYNSPLHF.

This chain joins TRBV2 and TRBJ2-5, with TRBD2 matching over 8 bases. Per germline, CDR1 SNHLY and CDR2 FYNNEI. The V gene end was trimmed by 4 bases and the J gene end by 2 bases; junction bases not matched to a gene: 6. The CDR3 contains 15 residues. CDR3 protein: CASSASRGGQETQYF. CDR3 in DNA: TGTGCCAGCAGTGCTTCCCGGGGGGGTCAAGAGACCCAGTACTTC.